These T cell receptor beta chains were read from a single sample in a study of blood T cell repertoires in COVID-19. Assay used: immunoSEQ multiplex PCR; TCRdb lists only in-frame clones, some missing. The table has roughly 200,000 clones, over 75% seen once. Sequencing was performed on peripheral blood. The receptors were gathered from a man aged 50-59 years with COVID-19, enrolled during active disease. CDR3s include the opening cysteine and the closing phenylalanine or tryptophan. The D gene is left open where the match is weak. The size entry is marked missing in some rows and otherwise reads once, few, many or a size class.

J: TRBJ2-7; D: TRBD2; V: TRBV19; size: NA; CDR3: CASSTTGLAAAEQYF; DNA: TGTGCCAGTAGTACGACCGGACTAGCAGCGGCGGAGCAGTACTTC
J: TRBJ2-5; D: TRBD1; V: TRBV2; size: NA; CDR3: CASARAGTGQETQYF; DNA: TGTGCCAGCGCCCGAGCCGGGACAGGGCAAGAGACCCAGTACTTC
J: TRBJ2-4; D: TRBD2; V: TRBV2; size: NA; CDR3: CASSAGGVVTALAKNIQYF; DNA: TGTGCCAGCAGTGCGGGGGGGGTAGTGACAGCCTTAGCCAAAAACATTCAGTACTTC
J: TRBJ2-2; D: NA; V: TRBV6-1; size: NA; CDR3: CASSSDFTGELFF; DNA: TGTGCCAGCAGTTCCGACTTCACCGGGGAGCTGTTTTTT
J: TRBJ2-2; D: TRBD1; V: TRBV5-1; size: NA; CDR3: CASSLTGAGTGELFF; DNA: TGCGCCAGCAGCTTGACAGGGGCGGGCACCGGGGAGCTGTTTTTT
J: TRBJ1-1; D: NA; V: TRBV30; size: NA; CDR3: CAWSVLGGMDTEAFF; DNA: TGTGCCTGGAGTGTACTGGGAGGAATGGACACTGAAGCTTTCTTT
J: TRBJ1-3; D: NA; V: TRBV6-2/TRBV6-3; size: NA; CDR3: CASSYSFGRLSGNTIYF; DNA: TGTGCCAGCAGTTACTCGTTCGGCAGGCTCTCTGGAAACACCATATATTTT
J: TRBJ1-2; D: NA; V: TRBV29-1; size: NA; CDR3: CSGLRSEGYTF; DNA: TGCAGCGGACTACGGAGTGAAGGCTACACCTTC
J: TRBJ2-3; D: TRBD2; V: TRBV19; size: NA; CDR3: CASSTGLAADTQYF; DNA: TGTGCCAGTAGTACCGGACTAGCCGCAGATACGCAGTATTTT
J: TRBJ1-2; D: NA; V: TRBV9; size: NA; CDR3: CASSVDSYGYTF; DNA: TGTGCCAGCAGCGTAGACAGCTATGGCTACACCTTC
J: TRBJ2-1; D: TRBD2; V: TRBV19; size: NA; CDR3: CASSSGAGRYNEQFF; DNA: TGTGCCAGTAGTTCCGGAGCGGGACGGTACAATGAGCAGTTCTTC
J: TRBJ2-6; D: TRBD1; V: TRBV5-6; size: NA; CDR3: CASSWGQYSGANVLTF; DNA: TGTGCCAGCAGCTGGGGACAGTACTCTGGGGCCAACGTCCTGACTTTC
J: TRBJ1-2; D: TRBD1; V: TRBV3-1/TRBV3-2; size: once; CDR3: CASSHRGLANYGYTF; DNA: TGTGCCAGCAGCCACAGGGGGCTTGCTAACTATGGCTACACCTTC
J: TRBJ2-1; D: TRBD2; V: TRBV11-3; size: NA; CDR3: CASSLGAGVNEQFF; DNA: TGTGCCAGCAGCTTAGGGGCGGGGGTCAATGAGCAGTTCTTC
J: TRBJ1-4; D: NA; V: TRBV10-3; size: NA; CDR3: CAISDQGSEKLFF; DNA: TGTGCCATCAGTGACCAGGGGAGTGAAAAACTGTTTTTT
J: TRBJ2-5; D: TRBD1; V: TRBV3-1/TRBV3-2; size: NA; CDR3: CASSQDWAHTGVKTQYF; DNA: TGTGCCAGCAGCCAAGATTGGGCACACACAGGGGTAAAGACCCAGTACTTC
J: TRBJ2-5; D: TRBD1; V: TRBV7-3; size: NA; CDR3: CASSPTGVGETQYF; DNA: TGTGCCAGCAGCCCGACAGGGGTGGGAGAGACCCAGTACTTC
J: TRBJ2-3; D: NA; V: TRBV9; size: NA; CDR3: CASSPDKGSTQYF; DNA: TGTGCCAGCAGCCCAGACAAGGGGTCCACGCAGTATTTT
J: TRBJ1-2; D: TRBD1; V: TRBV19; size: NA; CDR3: CASKTGDGYGYTF; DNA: TGTGCCAGTAAGACAGGGGATGGCTATGGCTACACCTTC
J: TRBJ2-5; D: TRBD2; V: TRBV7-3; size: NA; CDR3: CASSYSGGAVETQYF; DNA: TGTGCCAGCAGCTATAGCGGGGGGGCCGTAGAGACCCAGTACTTC
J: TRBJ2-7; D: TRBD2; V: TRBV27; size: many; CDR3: CASSSSGGGLVYEQYF; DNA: TGTGCCAGCAGTTCTAGCGGGGGGGGCCTTGTCTACGAGCAGTACTTC
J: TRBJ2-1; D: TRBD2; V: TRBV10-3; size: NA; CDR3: CAISAGTSWDFSSYNEQFF; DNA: TGTGCCATCAGTGCAGGGACTAGCTGGGACTTTAGCTCCTACAATGAGCAGTTCTTC
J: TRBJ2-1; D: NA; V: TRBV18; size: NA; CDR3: CASSPAGGLVINEQFF; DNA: TGTGCCAGCTCACCAGCAGGGGGACTTGTCATCAATGAGCAGTTCTTC